The subject of this entry is one T cell receptor (beta chain). Antigen specificity is unknown. This clone may be a read error of a much larger clone one base away. V lost 10 bases to trimming and J lost 8 bases; unmatched junction nucleotides: 23. Per the germline V gene, CDR1 is MNHEY and CDR2 is SMNVEV (reference sequence). This CDR3 spans 17 amino acids. The data stem from a study of T cell repertoires in cytomegalovirus infection. Study in general: It was recently identified HLA-C-restricted and well-studied HLA-B-restricted CMV epitopes that the study used.

TCRdb reprocessed the reads via MiXCR and lists one record per CDR3 protein. The sample holds roughly 200,000 distinct CDR3 sequences, about 39% seen once. The TCR originated in a human donor in good health (CMV status not recorded). Some clones in this sample may be carry-over from other donors' samples. The sample consisted of CD8+ T cells from cultured PBMCs, taken from culture after CMV antigen stimulation. The rearrangement joins TRBV27 to TRBJ1-5; TRBD1 matches 7 bases. CDR3 nucleotides: TGTGCCAATAAGAACAGTCGGGGACAGTTTTTACCTAAGCCCCAGCATTTT. Its protein product is CANKNSRGQFLPKPQHF.